This TCR beta chain was retrieved from a study of cytomegalovirus exposure and HLA in healthy donors. Study-wide background: HLA-typed donors were the source of approximately 85 million unique TCRs, which an early data release held. The study, taken as a whole, reports: The classifier reportedly diagnosed cytomegalovirus status with high sensitivity and specificity. Researchers reportedly found TCR beta sequences accurately predicted most subjects' HLA-A and HLA-B alleles. Later analysis suggested links between common viral pathogens and several top significant clusters.

In this sample, this clone turned up a few times. Its antigen is undetermined. In the PCR, 60 Vbeta and 13 Jbeta primers were used. The protocol was immunoSEQ multiplex PCR, while the TCRdb copy is restricted to in-frame clones and leaves out a portion. Seen here are some 95,000 clones, roughly 75% observed once, and the top ten hold 7.3%. CDR3 length equals 15 residues. The V and J ends lost 2 bases and 3 bases, in that order; junction bases with no gene match: 4. CDR1 and CDR2 from the germline V gene are SGHRS and YFSETQ. The TCR originated in a man in his thirties or forties in good health and CMV-seronegative. The chain uses TRBV5-1 and TRBJ2-3; 9 bases agree with TRBD1. Material for sequencing was PBMCs. This chain's CDR3 is CASSLKTGGTDTQYF. The CDR3, as DNA: TGCGCCAGCAGCTTAAAGACAGGGGGGACAGATACGCAGTATTTT.